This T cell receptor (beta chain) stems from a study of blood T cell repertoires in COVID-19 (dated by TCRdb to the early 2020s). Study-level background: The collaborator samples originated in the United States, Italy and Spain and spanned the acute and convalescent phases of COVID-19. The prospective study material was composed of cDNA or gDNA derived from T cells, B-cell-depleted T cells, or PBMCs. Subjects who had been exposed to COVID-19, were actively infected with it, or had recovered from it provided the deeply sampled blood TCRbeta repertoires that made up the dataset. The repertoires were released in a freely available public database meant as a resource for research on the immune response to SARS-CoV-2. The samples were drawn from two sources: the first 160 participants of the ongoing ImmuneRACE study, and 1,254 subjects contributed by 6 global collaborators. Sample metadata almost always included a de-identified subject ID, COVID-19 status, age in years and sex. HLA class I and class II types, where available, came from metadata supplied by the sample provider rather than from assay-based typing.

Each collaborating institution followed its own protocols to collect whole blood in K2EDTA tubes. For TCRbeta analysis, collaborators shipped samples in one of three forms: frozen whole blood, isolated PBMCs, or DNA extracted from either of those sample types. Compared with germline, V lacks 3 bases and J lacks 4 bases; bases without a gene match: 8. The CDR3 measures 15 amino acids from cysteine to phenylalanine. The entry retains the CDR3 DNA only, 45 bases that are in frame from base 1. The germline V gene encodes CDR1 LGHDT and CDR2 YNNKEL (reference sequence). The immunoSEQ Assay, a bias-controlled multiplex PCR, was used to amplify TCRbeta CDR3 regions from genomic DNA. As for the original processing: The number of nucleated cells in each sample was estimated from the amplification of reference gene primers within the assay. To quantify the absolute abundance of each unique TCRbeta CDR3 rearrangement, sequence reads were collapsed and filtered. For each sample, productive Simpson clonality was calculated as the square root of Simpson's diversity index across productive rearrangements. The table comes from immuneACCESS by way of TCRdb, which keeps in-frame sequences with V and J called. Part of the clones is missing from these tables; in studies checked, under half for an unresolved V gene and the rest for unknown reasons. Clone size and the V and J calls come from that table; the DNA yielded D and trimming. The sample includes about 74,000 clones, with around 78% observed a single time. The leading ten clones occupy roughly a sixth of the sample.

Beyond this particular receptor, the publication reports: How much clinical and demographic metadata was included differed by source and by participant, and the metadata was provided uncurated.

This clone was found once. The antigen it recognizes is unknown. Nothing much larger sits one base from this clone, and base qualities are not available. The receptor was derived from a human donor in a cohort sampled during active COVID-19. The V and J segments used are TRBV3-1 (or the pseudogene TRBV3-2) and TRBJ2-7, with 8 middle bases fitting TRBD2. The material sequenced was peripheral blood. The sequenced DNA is TGTGCCAGCAGCCAGCTCCCGGGAGGGAAATACGAGCAGTACTTC. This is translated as CASSQLPGGKYEQYF.